The 5 T cell receptor beta chains in this list originate from one sample, sequenced in a study of CD8 T cells in ankylosing spondylitis. One entry per CDR3 protein results from TCRdb running MiXCR on the 5' RACE reads. The repertoire includes about 140,000 distinct CDR3 sequences, roughly 8.4% of them detected once, and less than 7.5% sits in the top ten. Sequencing was carried out using synovial fluid, either unsorted or a sorted T cell fraction (not recorded which). The receptor source for this set is a male donor with ankylosing spondylitis.

The chain links TRBV7-2 to TRBJ2-2; no firm D call. The CDR3 runs 15 residues. Germline V gives CDR1 SGHTA, CDR2 FQGNSA. V lost 6 bases and J lost 2, with 13 bases in between. The DNA of the CDR3 is TGTGCCAGCAGACTGGCCGGATCCAACACCGGGGAGCTGTTTTTT. It specifies CASRLAGSNTGELFF.

The chain has TRBV11-2 and TRBJ2-1; 12 bases align to TRBD1. J gave up 9 bases and V 4 bases, and 4 bases lay outside the gene matches. Germline CDR1 SGHAT, CDR2 FQNNGV. The CDR3 runs to 14 residues. The CDR3 bases are TGTGCCAGCAGCTCGGGACAGGGGGCTACTGAGCAGTTCTTC. This codes for CASSSGQGATEQFF.

The CDR3 spells CSARTTAGDTQYF. The CDR3 nucleotides read TGCAGTGCTAGGACTACCGCGGGAGATACGCAGTATTTT. V is TRBV20-1 and J is TRBJ2-3, with D tentatively TRBD2 (5 bases). Deletions cut 3 bases from V and 5 bases from J, with 12 bases between. The CDR3 length is 13 residues. Germline V gene lookup returns CDR1 DFQATT and CDR2 SNEGSKA (reference sequence).

This clonotype was observed many times. The chain links TRBV12-3 or TRBV12-4 to TRBJ1-2, with no clear D. The V end lost 6 bases, the J end lost 4 bases, and 9 bases lay between the germline ends. The CDR3 runs to 12 residues. The CDR3 reads CASSSYPYGYTF. The CDR3, as DNA: TGTGCCAGCAGCTCTTACCCCTATGGCTACACCTTC.

In this sample, this clonotype turned up many times. This rearrangement joins TRBV20-1 to TRBJ1-6, with D perhaps matching TRBD1 (5 bases). V was clipped by 1 base and J by 10 bases, with 11 bases between them. CDR3 length equals 13 residues. Looked up from germline, CDR1 is DFQATT and CDR2 is SNEGSKA (reference sequence). CDR3 in DNA: TGCAGTGCTAGAGGATCGGGGGGATCACCCCTCCACTTT. This encodes CSARGSGGSPLHF.